A single sample gave rise to the 13 T cell receptor beta chains below, sequenced in a study of shared clonotypes between healthy human individuals. The protocol was immunoSEQ multiplex PCR, while the TCRdb copy is restricted to in-frame clones and leaves out a portion. Here the sample spans some 2.4 million clones, approximately 93% being singletons. Sequenced: naive CD4+ T cells from PBMCs. The subset: CD45RA+ positively selected. The receptors were gathered from a man aged 18 to 35 in good health. Some clones in this sample may be carry-over from other donors' samples.

Concerning this clone itself: Other DNA sequences in this sample translate to the same CDR3. This sequence joins TRBV7-9 and TRBJ2-3, with a weak D call TRBD2 (5 bases). CDR3 length equals 15 residues. CDR1 SEHNR and CDR2 FQNEAQ come from the germline V gene (reference sequence). The germline V and J ends were trimmed by 0 bases and 1 base, with 8 bases remaining between them. CDR3 sequence: CASSLAGARTDTQYF. The CDR3 bases are TGTGCCAGCAGCTTAGCGGGAGCGCGCACAGATACGCAGTATTTT.

The CDR3 loop is CASTERDGRSGELFF. For the CDR3, the DNA is TGTGCCAGCACCGAACGTGACGGGAGGTCCGGGGAGCTGTTTTTT. The rearrangement uses TRBV25-1 and TRBJ2-2; TRBD2 matches at 7 bases. Germline V CDR1 and CDR2: MGHDK, SYGVNS. The V and J ends lost 7 bases and 6 bases, in that order; junction bases with no gene match: 11. The CDR3 sequence is 15 residues long.

This clone was seen a few times. The V gene is TRBV30, the J gene TRBJ1-4; 7 nucleotides align to TRBD1. Trimming cost V 5 bases and J 3 bases; bases outside gene matches: 6. CDR1 and CDR2 (germline): GTSNPN, SVGIG (reference sequence). The CDR3 contains 14 residues. The CDR3 is CAWGLTGPNEKLFF. CDR3 in DNA: TGTGCCTGGGGTTTGACAGGGCCTAATGAAAAACTGTTTTTT.

The chain links TRBV9 to TRBJ2-3; D unclear. The ends were cut back, 3 bases at V and 1 base at J, with 12 bases in the middle. The CDR3 loop spans 15 amino acids. Germline V lookup: CDR1 SGDLS, CDR2 YYNGEE. CDR3: CASSGRMLGTDTQYF. CDR3 bases: TGTGCCAGCAGCGGGCGAATGCTAGGCACAGATACGCAGTATTTT.

V gene TRBV6-5 combines with J gene TRBJ2-7; tentative D call: TRBD1 (6 bases). From germline, CDR1 is MNHEY and CDR2 SVGAGI. The length of the CDR3 is 14 residues. V lost 6 bases to trimming and J lost 2 bases, with 14 bases between them. DNA for the CDR3: TGTGCCAGCAGATTACAGGGTGTCCCCTACGAGCAGTACTTC. Translating gives CASRLQGVPYEQYF.

V usage is TRBV19 and J usage is TRBJ2-2; D gene ambiguous. CDR1 and CDR2 from the germline V gene are LNHDA and SQIVND (reference sequence). The CDR3 has 15 amino acids. The germline V and J ends were trimmed by 1 base and 5 bases, with 11 bases remaining between them. Here the CDR3 reads CASSIGAATTGELFF. Here the CDR3 DNA reads TGTGCCAGTAGTATAGGGGCGGCTACTACCGGGGAGCTGTTTTTT.

The J gene is TRBJ2-7, the V gene TRBV11-2; D may be TRBD2 (5 bases). This CDR3 is built from 15 residues. Germline values: CDR1 SGHAT, CDR2 FQNNGV. Deletions cut 0 bases from V and 1 base from J, with 10 bases between. CDR3: CASSLDVGKSYEQYF. The CDR3 DNA reads as TGTGCCAGCAGCTTAGATGTCGGGAAATCCTACGAGCAGTACTTC.

With respect to this clone: Other DNA variants within this sample encode the same CDR3. The chain combines TRBV5-1 with TRBJ2-7, with D hard to call. V lost 4 bases and J lost 4, with 6 bases in between. Germline CDR1 and CDR2: SGHRS and YFSETQ. The CDR3 sequence is 11 residues long. CDR3 sequence: CASSDLYEQYF. DNA of the CDR3: TGCGCCAGCAGCGACCTGTACGAGCAGTACTTC. The full variable domain, in which reference TRBV5-1 and TRBJ2-7 provide the parts outside the CDR3, is KAGVTQTPRYLIKTRGQQVTLSCSPISGHRSVSWYQQTPGQGLQFLFEYFSETQRNKGNFPGRFSGRQFSNSRSEMNVSTLELGDSALYLCASSDLYEQYFGPGTRLTVT.

V usage is TRBV5-1 and J usage is TRBJ1-4, with no clear D. The V end lost 0 bases, the J end lost 8 bases, and 11 bases lay between the germline ends. Germline V gene sequence: CDR1 SGHRS, CDR2 YFSETQ. CDR3 length: 14 residues. In DNA form, the CDR3 reads TGCGCCAGCAGCTTGGGAAGGGTTGGGGAAAAACTGTTTTTT. Translation gives CASSLGRVGEKLFF.

V usage is TRBV7-2 and J usage is TRBJ2-7, with a weak D call TRBD1 (6 bases). Germline V lookup: CDR1 SGHTA, CDR2 FQGNSA. This CDR3 is built from 13 residues. Trimming took 0 bases from V and 6 from J, leaving 9 bases between them. The CDR3 sequence: CASSLAQGSEQYF. The CDR3 DNA sequence: TGTGCCAGCAGCTTAGCACAGGGTAGCGAGCAGTACTTC.

The chain uses TRBV29-1 and TRBJ2-7; unclear D gene. The germline V gene encodes CDR1 SQVTM and CDR2 ANQGSEA. The CDR3 is 14 amino acids. Trimming pared 2 bases from V and 0 bases from J, leaving 11 bases between. The CDR3 is CSVESASTSYEQYF. In DNA form, the CDR3 reads TGCAGCGTTGAATCGGCGTCAACCTCCTACGAGCAGTACTTC.

This sequence joins TRBV7-9 and TRBJ2-1; 11 positions agree with TRBD2. There are 15 residues in the CDR3. V lost 5 bases and J lost 9; bases outside the gene matches: 9. Germline V CDR1 and CDR2: SEHNR, FQNEAQ (reference sequence). CDR3 residues: CASSQSTSGVGEQFF. In DNA, the CDR3 is TGTGCCAGCAGCCAATCGACTAGCGGGGTGGGTGAGCAGTTCTTC.

CDR3 loop: CASSTVGGGYYGYTF. The CDR3, as DNA: TGTGCCAGCAGTACCGTCGGGGGCGGGTATTATGGCTACACCTTC. The chain couples TRBV6-6 to TRBJ1-2; possible D gene TRBD1, 6 bases. The CDR3 is 15 residues long. Per the germline V gene, CDR1 is MNHNY and CDR2 is SVGAGI (reference sequence). V lost 5 bases, J lost 5 bases, and 18 bases lay in between.